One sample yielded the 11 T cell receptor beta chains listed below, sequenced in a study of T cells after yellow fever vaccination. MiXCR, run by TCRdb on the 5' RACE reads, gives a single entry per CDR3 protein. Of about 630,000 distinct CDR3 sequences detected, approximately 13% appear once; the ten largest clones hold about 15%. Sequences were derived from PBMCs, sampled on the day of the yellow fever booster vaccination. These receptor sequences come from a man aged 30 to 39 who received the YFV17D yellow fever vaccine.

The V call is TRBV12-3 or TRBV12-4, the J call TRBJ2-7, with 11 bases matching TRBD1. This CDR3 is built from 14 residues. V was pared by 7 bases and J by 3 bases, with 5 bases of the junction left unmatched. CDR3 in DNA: TGTGCCAGCACCAGGACAGGGGGCGGCTACGAGCAGTACTTC. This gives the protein CASTRTGGGYEQYF.

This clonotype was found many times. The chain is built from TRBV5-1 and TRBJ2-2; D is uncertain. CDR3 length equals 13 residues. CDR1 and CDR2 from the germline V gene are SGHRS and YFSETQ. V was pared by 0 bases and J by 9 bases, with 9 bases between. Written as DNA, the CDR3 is TGCGCCAGCAGCTTGGCCGACGGGTGGGAGCTGTTTTTT. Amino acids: CASSLADGWELFF.

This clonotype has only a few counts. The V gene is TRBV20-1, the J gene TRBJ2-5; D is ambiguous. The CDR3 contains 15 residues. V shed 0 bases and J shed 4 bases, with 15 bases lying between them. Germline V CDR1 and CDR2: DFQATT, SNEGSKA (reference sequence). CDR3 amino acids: CSARDQASTGETQYF. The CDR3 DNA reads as TGCAGTGCTAGAGATCAAGCTTCAACGGGAGAGACCCAGTACTTC.

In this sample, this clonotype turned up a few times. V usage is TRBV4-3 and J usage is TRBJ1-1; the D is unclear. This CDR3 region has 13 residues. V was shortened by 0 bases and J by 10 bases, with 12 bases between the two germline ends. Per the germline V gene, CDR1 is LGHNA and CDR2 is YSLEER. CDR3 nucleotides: TGCGCCAGCAGCCAAGAGTGGCGCCGAGGAGCTTTCTTT. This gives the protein CASSQEWRRGAFF.

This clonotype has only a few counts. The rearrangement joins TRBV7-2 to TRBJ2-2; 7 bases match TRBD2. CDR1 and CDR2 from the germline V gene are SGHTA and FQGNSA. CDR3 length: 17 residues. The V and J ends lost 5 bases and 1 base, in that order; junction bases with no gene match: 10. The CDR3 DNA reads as TGTGCCAGCAGCAACCTTGGGGCTAGCGGGAACACCGGGGAGCTGTTTTTT. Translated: CASSNLGASGNTGELFF.

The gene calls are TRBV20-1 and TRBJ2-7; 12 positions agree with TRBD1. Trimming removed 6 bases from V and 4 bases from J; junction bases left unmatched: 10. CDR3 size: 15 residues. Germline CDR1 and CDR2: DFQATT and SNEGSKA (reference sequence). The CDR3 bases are TGCAGTGCGGTCAGTCCGGGACAGGGGGCTTACGAGCAGTACTTC. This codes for CSAVSPGQGAYEQYF.

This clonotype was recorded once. The DNA for the CDR3 is TGCAGTGCTACCCTGGGGCAGATGGCCAACGTCCTGACTTTC. This sequence encodes CSATLGQMANVLTF. This chain uses TRBV20-1 with TRBJ2-6; maybe TRBD1 (5 bases). Trimming removed 4 bases from V and 6 bases from J, with 13 bases in between. Germline lookup yields CDR1 DFQATT and CDR2 SNEGSKA (reference sequence). The CDR3 has 14 residues.

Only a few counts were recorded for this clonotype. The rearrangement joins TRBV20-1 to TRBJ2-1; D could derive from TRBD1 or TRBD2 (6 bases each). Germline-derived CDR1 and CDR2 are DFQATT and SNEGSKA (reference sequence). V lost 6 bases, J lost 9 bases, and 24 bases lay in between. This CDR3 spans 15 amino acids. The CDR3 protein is CSAEVGIKGGSEQFF. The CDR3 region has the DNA TGCAGTGCAGAGGTCGGGATCAAGGGGGGCAGTGAGCAGTTCTTC.

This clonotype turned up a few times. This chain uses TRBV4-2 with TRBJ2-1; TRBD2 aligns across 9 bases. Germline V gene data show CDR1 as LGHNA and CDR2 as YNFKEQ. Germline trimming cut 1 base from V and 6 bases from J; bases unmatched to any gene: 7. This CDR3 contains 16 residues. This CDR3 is CASSQAPGGRANEQFF. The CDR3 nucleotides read TGTGCCAGCAGCCAAGCTCCCGGCGGGAGGGCCAATGAGCAGTTCTTC.

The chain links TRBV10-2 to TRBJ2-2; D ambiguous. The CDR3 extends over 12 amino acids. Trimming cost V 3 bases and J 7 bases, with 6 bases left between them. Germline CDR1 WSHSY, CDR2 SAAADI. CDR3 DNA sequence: TGCGCCAGCAGTGAACGTTACGGGGAGCTGTTTTTT. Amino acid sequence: CASSERYGELFF.

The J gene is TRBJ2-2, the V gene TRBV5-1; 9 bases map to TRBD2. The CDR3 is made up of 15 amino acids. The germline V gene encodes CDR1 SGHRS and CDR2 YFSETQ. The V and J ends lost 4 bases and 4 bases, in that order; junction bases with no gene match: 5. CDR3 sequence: CASSRQREVTGELFF. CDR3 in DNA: TGCGCCAGCAGCCGGCAGCGGGAGGTCACCGGGGAGCTGTTTTTT.